One sample yielded the 3 T cell receptor beta chains listed below, sequenced in a study of blood T cell repertoires in COVID-19. Some clones are missing from TCRdb's copy, which holds only in-frame ones; the method was immunoSEQ multiplex PCR. In the table there are fewer than 95,000 clones, about nine tenths of which are singletons. Sequencing was performed on peripheral blood. The receptors shown here come from a man aged 60 to 75 with acute or convalescent COVID-19.

J is TRBJ2-7 and V is TRBV27; the match to TRBD2 covers 9 bases. The CDR3 extends over 14 amino acids. Germline V CDR1 and CDR2: MNHEY, SMNVEV (reference sequence). Trimming at V came to 2 bases and at J to 2 bases, leaving 1 base not matched to a gene. CDR3 sequence (DNA): TGTGCCAGCAGTTTACTAGCGGGGACCTACGAGCAGTACTTC. Encoded protein: CASSLLAGTYEQYF.

This rearrangement joins TRBV12-2 to TRBJ2-7; TRBD1 is taken as the D call from the table, unchecked against the DNA. TRBV12-2 is described as a pseudogene. This CDR3 is 15 amino acids long. CDR3 coding DNA: TGTGCAAGTCGCTTAAGGACAGGGGTGAGCTACGAGCAGTACTTC. Translated: CASRLRTGVSYEQYF.

This chain joins TRBV24-1 and TRBJ2-1; 10 bases agree with TRBD1. The trim removed 4 bases at V and 4 bases at J, leaving 15 bases unmatched. This CDR3 comprises 19 residues. The V gene's germline CDR1 is KGHDR and CDR2 SFDVKD. The CDR3 DNA follows: TGTGCCACCAGTGAGAAAGACAGGGGGCTGGCGGGGGAATACAATGAGCAGTTCTTC. It translates to CATSEKDRGLAGEYNEQFF.